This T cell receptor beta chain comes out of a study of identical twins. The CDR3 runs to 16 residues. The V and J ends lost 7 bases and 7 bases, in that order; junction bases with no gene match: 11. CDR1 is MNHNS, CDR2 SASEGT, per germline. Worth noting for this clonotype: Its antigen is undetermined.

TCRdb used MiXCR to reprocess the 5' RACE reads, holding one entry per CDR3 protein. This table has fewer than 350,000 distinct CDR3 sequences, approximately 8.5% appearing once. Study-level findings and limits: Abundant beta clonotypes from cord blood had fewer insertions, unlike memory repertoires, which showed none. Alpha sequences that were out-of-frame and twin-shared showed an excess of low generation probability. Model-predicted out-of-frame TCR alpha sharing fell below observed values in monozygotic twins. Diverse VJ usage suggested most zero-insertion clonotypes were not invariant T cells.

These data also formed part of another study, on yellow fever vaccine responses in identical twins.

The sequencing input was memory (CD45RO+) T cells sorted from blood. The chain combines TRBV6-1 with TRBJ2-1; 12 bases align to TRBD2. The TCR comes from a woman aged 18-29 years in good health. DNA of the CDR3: TGTGCCAGCATGCCTCGGCTAGCGGGGGGGTTAAATGAGCAGTTCTTC. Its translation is CASMPRLAGGLNEQFF.